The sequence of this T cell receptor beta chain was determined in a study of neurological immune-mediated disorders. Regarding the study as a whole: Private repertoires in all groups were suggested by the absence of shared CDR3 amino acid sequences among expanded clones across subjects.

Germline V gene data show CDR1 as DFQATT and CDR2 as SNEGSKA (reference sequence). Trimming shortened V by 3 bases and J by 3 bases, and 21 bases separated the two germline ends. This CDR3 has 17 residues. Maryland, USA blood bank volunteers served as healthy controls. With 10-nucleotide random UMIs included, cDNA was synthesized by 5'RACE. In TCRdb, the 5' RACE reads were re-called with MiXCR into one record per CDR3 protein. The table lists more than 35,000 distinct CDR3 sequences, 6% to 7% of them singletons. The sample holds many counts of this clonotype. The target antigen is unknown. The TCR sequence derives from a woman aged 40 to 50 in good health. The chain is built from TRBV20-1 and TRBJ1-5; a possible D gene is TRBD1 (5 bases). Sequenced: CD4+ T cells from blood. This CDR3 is CSARGSGTVQFNQPQHF. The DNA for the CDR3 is TGCAGTGCTAGGGGGTCGGGGACTGTCCAGTTCAATCAGCCCCAGCATTTT.